The T cell receptor beta chain under discussion was sequenced for a study of a mutant IDH1 vaccine in newly diagnosed glioma. Study-wide results and limits: Pseudoprogression apparently lacked any relation to changes in top peripheral T cell clonotypes.

Of note for this clone: Its specificity is unknown.

Documented time point: week 5, during vaccination. The content of each vaccine dose was 300 ug of mutant IDH1 20-mer peptide, and topical imiquimod accompanied it. Each astrocytoma in the donors was new, WHO grade 3 or 4, IDH1-mutant and ATRX-lost. The protocol was immunoSEQ multiplex PCR, while the TCRdb copy is restricted to in-frame clones and leaves out a portion. The sample lists some 51,000 clones, just under 80% occurring once. This TCR derives from a man aged 50 to 59 with glioma. The starting material was PBMCs, obtained from a glioma patient whose treatment included an IDH1 peptide vaccine.

Here the CDR3 reads CASSLGPNSGNTIYF. In DNA, the CDR3 is TGCGCCAGCAGCTTGGGGCCGAACTCTGGAAACACCATATATTTT. The chain carries TRBV5-1 and TRBJ1-3; D uncertain. CDR1 SGHRS and CDR2 YFSETQ come from the germline V gene. The CDR3 has 15 amino acids. The V and J ends lost 0 bases and 0 bases respectively, with 7 bases between them. Together with reference TRBV5-1 and TRBJ1-3, the CDR3 gives the full variable domain: KAGVTQTPRYLIKTRGQQVTLSCSPISGHRSVSWYQQTPGQGLQFLFEYFSETQRNKGNFPGRFSGRQFSNSRSEMNVSTLELGDSALYLCASSLGPNSGNTIYFGEGSWLTVV.